The clone carrying this T cell receptor beta chain was counted many times. The entry originates in a study of T cells in Graves' hyperthyroidism and ophthalmopathy. Germline V CDR1 and CDR2: MNHEY, SVGAGI. The CDR3 is 13 amino acids. With 0 bases removed from V and 7 bases from J, the gap between germline ends came to 9 bases. Regions amplified from RNA transcripts were the TCR beta CDR3 regions. TCR CDR3 regions were first amplified by RT-PCR with HTBI primers. TCRdb re-derived calls from the multiplex PCR reads in MiXCR, one entry per CDR3 protein. This sample has about 300,000 distinct CDR3 sequences; more than 10% occur once, and the top ten carry roughly 8%.

The specimen sequenced was blood. This clonotype was obtained from a woman in her twenties or thirties with Graves' hyperthyroidism that later progressed to Graves' ophthalmopathy. The rearrangement uses TRBV6-5 and TRBJ1-1; D ambiguous. In DNA form, the CDR3 reads TGTGCCAGCAGTTACTCAAACTCGTATGAAGCTTTCTTT. This gives the protein CASSYSNSYEAFF.